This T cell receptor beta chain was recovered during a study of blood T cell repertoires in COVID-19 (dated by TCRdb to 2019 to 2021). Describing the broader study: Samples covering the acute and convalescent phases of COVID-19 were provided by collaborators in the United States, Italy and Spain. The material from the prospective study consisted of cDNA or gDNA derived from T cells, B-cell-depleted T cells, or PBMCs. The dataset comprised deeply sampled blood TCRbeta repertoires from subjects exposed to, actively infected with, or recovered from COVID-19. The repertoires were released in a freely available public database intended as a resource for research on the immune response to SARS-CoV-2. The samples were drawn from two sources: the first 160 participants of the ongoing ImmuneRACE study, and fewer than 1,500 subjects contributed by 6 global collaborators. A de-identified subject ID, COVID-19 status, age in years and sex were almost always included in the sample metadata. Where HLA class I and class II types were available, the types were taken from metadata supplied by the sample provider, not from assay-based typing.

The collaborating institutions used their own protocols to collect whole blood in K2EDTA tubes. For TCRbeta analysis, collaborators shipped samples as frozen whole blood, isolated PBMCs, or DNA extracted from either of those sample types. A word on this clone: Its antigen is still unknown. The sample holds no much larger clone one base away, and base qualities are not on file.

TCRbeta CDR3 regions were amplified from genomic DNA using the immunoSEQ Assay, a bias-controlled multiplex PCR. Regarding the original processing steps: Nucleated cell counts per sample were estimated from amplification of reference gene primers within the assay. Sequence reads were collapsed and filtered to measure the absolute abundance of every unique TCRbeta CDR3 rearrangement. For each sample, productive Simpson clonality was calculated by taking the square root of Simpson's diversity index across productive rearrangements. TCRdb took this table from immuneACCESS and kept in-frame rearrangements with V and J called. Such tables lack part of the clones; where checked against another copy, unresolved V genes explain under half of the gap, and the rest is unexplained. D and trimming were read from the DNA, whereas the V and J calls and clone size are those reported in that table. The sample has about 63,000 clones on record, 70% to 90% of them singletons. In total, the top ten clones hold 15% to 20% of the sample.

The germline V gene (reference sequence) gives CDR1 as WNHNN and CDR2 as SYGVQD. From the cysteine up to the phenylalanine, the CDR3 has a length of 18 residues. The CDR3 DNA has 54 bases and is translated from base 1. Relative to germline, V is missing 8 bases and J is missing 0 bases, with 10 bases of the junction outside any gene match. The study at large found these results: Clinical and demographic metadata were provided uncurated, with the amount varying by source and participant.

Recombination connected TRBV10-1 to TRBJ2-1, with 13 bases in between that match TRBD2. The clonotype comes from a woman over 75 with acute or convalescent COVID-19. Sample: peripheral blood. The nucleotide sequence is TGCGCCAGCCTACGGACTAGCGGGAGAGAGAGCTCCTACAATGAGCAGTTCTTC. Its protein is CASLRTSGRESSYNEQFF.